This T cell receptor beta chain was profiled in a study of blood T cell repertoires in COVID-19. Germline V lookup: CDR1 MGHRA, CDR2 YSYEKL. Trimming stripped 0 bases from V and 4 bases from J, with 7 bases between. The CDR3 has 14 residues. Donors in Cohort 3 counted as recovered after two negative PCRs, clearance, or symptom resolution. As handled by the study authors: Reference gene primer amplification in the assay estimated nucleated cell counts. The data were produced by immunoSEQ multiplex PCR, yet TCRdb's version contains in-frame clones alone and is incomplete. V, J and clone size reflect that table, while D and trimming were determined from the DNA. The repertoire holds over 200,000 clones, with 85% as singletons.

This chain joins TRBV4-1 and TRBJ1-5, with unresolved D. What was sequenced was PBMCs or T cells enriched from blood (not recorded which). The sequence came from a man aged 40-49 years who had recovered from COVID-19. CDR3 coding DNA: TGCGCCAGCAGCCAAGATTTCGGTAATCAGCCCCAGCATTTT. Protein sequence: CASSQDFGNQPQHF.